Given below is one T cell receptor beta chain in context. Its binding antigen is unknown. No per-base quality is available; no much larger clone lies one base away. CDR1 and CDR2, looked up from the germline V gene, are MGHDK and SYGVNS. V is reduced by 2 bases and J by 5 bases, leaving a spacing of 12 bases between them. From its cysteine to its phenylalanine, the CDR3 spans 15 amino acids. The entry retains the CDR3 DNA only, 45 bases that are in frame from base 1. This sample is drawn from a study of blood T cell repertoires in COVID-19 (dated by TCRdb to 2020 to 2022). About the full investigation: The collaborator samples originated in the United States, Italy and Spain and spanned the acute and convalescent phases of COVID-19. The material from the prospective study consisted of cDNA or gDNA derived from T cells, B-cell-depleted T cells, or PBMCs. Deeply sampled blood TCRbeta repertoires from subjects exposed to, actively infected with, or recovered from COVID-19 were included in the dataset. The repertoires were released in a freely available public database intended as a resource for research on the immune response to SARS-CoV-2. The samples were drawn from two sources: the first 160 participants of the ongoing ImmuneRACE study, and fewer than 1,500 subjects contributed by 6 global collaborators. Sample metadata almost always included a de-identified subject ID, COVID-19 status, age in years and sex. Where HLA class I and class II types were available, the types were taken from metadata supplied by the sample provider, not from assay-based typing. Overall study outcomes, separate from this receptor: How much clinical and demographic metadata was included differed by source and by participant, and the metadata was provided uncurated.

TCRbeta CDR3 regions were amplified from genomic DNA using the immunoSEQ Assay, a bias-controlled multiplex PCR. The authors processed their data as follows. The number of nucleated cells in each sample was estimated by amplification of reference gene primers within the assay. Sequence reads were collapsed and filtered to measure the absolute abundance of every unique TCRbeta CDR3 rearrangement. Productive Simpson clonality was computed per sample as the square root of Simpson's diversity index over productive rearrangements. Here the immuneACCESS table is served through TCRdb, limited to in-frame sequences with V and J called. Missing clones are a known gap in these copies; in checked studies unresolved V genes cover under half, and the rest lacks a known reason. The D gene and trimming were derived from the DNA, and the V and J assignments and clone size from that table. This sample has about 34,000 clones in its table, and approximately 80% of those were observed once. The top ten hold roughly 31% of the sample.

Collaborating institutions collected whole blood in K2EDTA tubes following their own protocols. Collaborator samples were shipped for TCRbeta analysis as frozen whole blood, isolated PBMCs, or DNA extracted from either sample type. Specimen: peripheral blood. Recombination linked TRBV25-1 to TRBJ2-2; no D gene call is confident. This receptor was identified in an older man with acute or convalescent COVID-19. The DNA sequence reads TGTGCCAGCAGTGAACCGCTTGTTACTACCGGGGAGCTGTTTTTT. It specifies CASSEPLVTTGELFF.